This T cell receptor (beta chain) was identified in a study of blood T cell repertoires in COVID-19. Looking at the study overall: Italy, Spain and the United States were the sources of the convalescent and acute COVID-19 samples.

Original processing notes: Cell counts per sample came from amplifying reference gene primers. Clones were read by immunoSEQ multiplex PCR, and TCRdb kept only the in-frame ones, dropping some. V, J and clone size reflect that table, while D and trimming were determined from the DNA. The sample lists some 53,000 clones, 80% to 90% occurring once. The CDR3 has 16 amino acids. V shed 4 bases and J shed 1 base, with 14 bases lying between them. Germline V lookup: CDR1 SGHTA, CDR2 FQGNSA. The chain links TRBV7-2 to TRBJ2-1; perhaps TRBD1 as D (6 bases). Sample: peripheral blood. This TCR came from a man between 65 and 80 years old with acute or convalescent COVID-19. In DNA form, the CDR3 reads TGTGCCAGCAGCTATACAGGGAGCGGATCCTACAATGAGCAGTTCTTC. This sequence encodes CASSYTGSGSYNEQFF. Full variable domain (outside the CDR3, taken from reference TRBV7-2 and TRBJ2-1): GAGVSQSPSNKVTEKGKDVELRCDPISGHTALYWYRQSLGQGLEFLIYFQGNSAPDKSGLPSDRFSAERTGGSVSTLTIQRTQQEDSAVYLCASSYTGSGSYNEQFFGPGTRLTVL.